This T cell receptor beta chain originates from a study of response to subunit inactivated influenza vaccine. General study points: The authors proposed limited new T cell recruitment per seasonal influenza vaccination.

The length of the CDR3 is 14 residues. Per the germline V gene, CDR1 is DFQATT and CDR2 is SNEGSKA (reference sequence). V was clipped by 0 bases and J by 0 bases, with 8 bases between them. For this clonotype: Its target is not known.

TCRdb ran MiXCR on the RT-PCR reads and lists one entry per CDR3 protein. The sample consists of 150,000 to 200,000 distinct CDR3 sequences, around 9.9% of them appearing once. The sequencing used non-naive T cells sorted from PBMCs, collected about 6 weeks after vaccination. The rearrangement uses TRBV20-1 and TRBJ1-1; D remains unclear. The sequence was collected from a man aged 45-65 years who received an inactivated influenza vaccine. The CDR3 coding sequence is TGCAGTGCTAGAGATGGGTCAGTGAACACTGAAGCTTTCTTT. Encoded protein: CSARDGSVNTEAFF.